These 31 T cell receptor beta chains were all obtained from the same sample, sequenced in a study of shared clonotypes between healthy human individuals (TCRdb year 2020). The library came from the immunoSEQ multiplex PCR assay. This is the immuneACCESS table as TCRdb keeps it, with only in-frame sequences that have V and J called. A part of the clones is gone; compared with another copy, unresolved V genes explain less than half, and the rest is unexplained. A total of 2 million to 2.5 million clones appear in this sample, just over 90% of them only once. The ten largest clones capture 1.5% to 2% of the sample. CD8 naive samples were CD45RO-negative cells positively selected for CCR7, giving a CD45RA+CCR7+ population that excluded TemRA cells. Sequencing was done on a sample of naive CD8+ T cells from PBMCs. What this sample's cell subset or site label stands for: CD45RA+CCR7+. The receptor set was obtained from a man aged 18 to 30 in good health. Some clones in this sample may be carry-over from other donors' samples.

This chain joins TRBV13 and TRBJ1-1, with D unclear. The CDR3 has 14 amino acids. Germline CDR1 PRHDT, CDR2 FYEKMQ (reference sequence). V was clipped by 5 bases and J by 4 bases, with 14 bases between them. CDR3 loop: CASSPGVMATEAFF. Written as DNA, the CDR3 is TGTGCCAGCAGCCCCGGAGTTATGGCCACTGAAGCTTTCTTT.

The chain carries TRBV7-9 and TRBJ1-1; no definite D call. The CDR3 is 15 amino acids. With 4 bases removed from V and 1 base from J, the gap between germline ends came to 13 bases. Germline loops: CDR1 SEHNR, CDR2 FQNEAQ (reference sequence). CDR3 bases: TGTGCCAGCAGCTCACCTCAGAAAAAGAACACTGAAGCTTTCTTT. Its protein is CASSSPQKKNTEAFF. The full variable domain, completed using reference TRBV7-9 and TRBJ1-1, is DTGVSQNPRHKITKRGQNVTFRCDPISEHNRLYWYRQTLGQGPEFLTYFQNEAQLEKSRLLSDRFSAERPKGSFSTLEIQRTEQGDSAMYLCASSSPQKKNTEAFFGQGTRLTVV.

The chain links TRBV5-8 to TRBJ2-3; D unclear. Germline V CDR1 and CDR2: SGHTS, YDEGEE. The V and J ends lost 1 base and 4 bases respectively, with 7 bases between them. CDR3 length: 13 residues. DNA of the CDR3: TGTGCCAGCAGCTTGTTTTCGGCAGATACGCAGTATTTT. It translates to CASSLFSADTQYF. Looking up the rest from reference TRBV5-8 and TRBJ2-3 gives the full variable domain: EAGVTQSPTHLIKTRGQQATLRCSPISGHTSVYWYQQALGLGLQFLLWYDEGEERNRGNFPPRFSGRQFPNYSSELNVNALELEDSALYLCASSLFSADTQYFGPGTRLTVL.

This clone occurred a few times. This chain connects TRBV7-6 to TRBJ1-1; D is unresolved. CDR1 and CDR2 (germline): SGHVS, FNYEAQ. The V end lost 5 bases, the J end lost 0 bases, and 13 bases lay between the germline ends. CDR3 size: 15 residues. The chain's CDR3 is CASSALEVMNTEAFF. In DNA, the CDR3 is TGTGCCAGCAGCGCCCTTGAGGTTATGAACACTGAAGCTTTCTTT.

The chain carries TRBV28 and TRBJ2-1, with 7 bases identical to TRBD2. V dropped 2 bases and J dropped 8; count of bases not matched to a gene: 6. Germline CDR1 is MDHEN and CDR2 is SYDVKM. There are 14 residues in the CDR3. CDR3 amino acids: CASSLRRELDEQFF. CDR3 DNA sequence: TGTGCCAGCAGTTTAAGGCGGGAGCTGGATGAGCAGTTCTTC.

The rearrangement uses TRBV6-5 and TRBJ2-2; 9 bases match TRBD1. Germline CDR1 reads MNHEY; CDR2 reads SVGAGI. This CDR3 region has 16 residues. The trim removed 4 bases at V and 6 bases at J, leaving 9 bases unmatched. CDR3 loop: CASSLGQGMLAGELFF. CDR3 nucleotides: TGTGCCAGCAGTTTGGGACAGGGTATGTTGGCCGGGGAGCTGTTTTTT.

The chain couples TRBV5-8 to TRBJ1-2; 7 positions match TRBD1. This CDR3 has 17 residues. Germline values: CDR1 SGHTS, CDR2 YDEGEE. V gave up 10 bases and J gave up 0 bases; unmatched junction bases: 18. The chain's CDR3 is CASGRGRQGEPNYGYTF. CDR3 nucleotides: TGTGCCTCGGGCCGGGGCAGGCAGGGGGAGCCTAACTATGGCTACACCTTC. Combining the CDR3 with reference TRBV5-8 and TRBJ1-2 gives the whole variable domain EAGVTQSPTHLIKTRGQQATLRCSPISGHTSVYWYQQALGLGLQFLLWYDEGEERNRGNFPPRFSGRQFPNYSSELNVNALELEDSALYLCASGRGRQGEPNYGYTFGSGTRLTVV.

The chain joins TRBV13 to TRBJ1-1; unclear D gene. Trimming took 7 bases from V and 3 from J, leaving 0 bases between them. CDR3 size: 9 residues. Germline V CDR1 and CDR2: PRHDT, FYEKMQ (reference sequence). CDR3 protein: CASNTEAFF. In nucleotides, the CDR3 is TGTGCCAGCAACACTGAAGCTTTCTTT.

This chain links TRBV13 with TRBJ1-2; D call uncertain. Germline CDR1 reads PRHDT; CDR2 reads FYEKMQ (reference sequence). CDR3 length: 15 amino acids. The V and J ends lost 0 bases and 4 bases respectively, with 12 bases between them. The CDR3 DNA is TGTGCCAGCAGCTTAGGCCGGCAGGACCGCTATGGCTACACCTTC. Its translation is CASSLGRQDRYGYTF.

This rearrangement joins TRBV11-2 to TRBJ2-3; 7 bases fit TRBD2. In germline, CDR1 is SGHAT, CDR2 FQNNGV. CDR3 length: 17 residues. Unmatched junction bases numbered 13, after V lost 5 bases and J lost 2 bases. The CDR3: CASSGRVAEGDTDTQYF. CDR3 bases: TGTGCCAGCAGCGGGAGGGTAGCGGAGGGTGACACAGATACGCAGTATTTT. The full variable domain, with the rest looked up from reference TRBV11-2 and TRBJ2-3, is EAGVAQSPRYKIIEKRQSVAFWCNPISGHATLYWYQQILGQGPKLLIQFQNNGVVDDSQLPKDRFSAERLKGVDSTLKIQPAKLEDSAVYLCASSGRVAEGDTDTQYFGPGTRLTVL.

The chain links TRBV10-3 to TRBJ2-7; TRBD1 matches at 7 bases. This CDR3 region has 15 residues. Germline V gene sequence: CDR1 ENHRY, CDR2 SYGVKD. V lost 5 bases to trimming and J lost 4 bases; unmatched junction nucleotides: 11. This CDR3 reads CAISSRGTDLYEQYF. CDR3 bases: TGTGCCATCAGTTCCCGAGGGACAGACCTTTACGAGCAGTACTTC.

This clone showed up just once. The gene calls are TRBV6-1 and TRBJ2-1; 9 nucleotides align to TRBD1. Germline assignment: CDR1 MNHNS and CDR2 SASEGT. Unmatched junction bases numbered 0, after V lost 0 bases and J lost 3 bases. The CDR3 has 15 residues. CDR3 sequence: CASSEATGGYNEQFF. CDR3 DNA sequence: TGTGCCAGCAGTGAAGCGACAGGGGGCTACAATGAGCAGTTCTTC.

The V call is TRBV2, the J call TRBJ2-2; 11 bases fit TRBD2. The V and J ends lost 6 bases and 9 bases, in that order; junction bases with no gene match: 6. Germline V gene lookup returns CDR1 SNHLY and CDR2 FYNNEI. This CDR3 region has 14 residues. CDR3 in amino acids: CASRQTSGSWELFF. The CDR3 bases are TGTGCCAGCAGACAAACTAGCGGGAGCTGGGAGCTGTTTTTT.

The V call is TRBV19, the J call TRBJ2-2; D may match TRBD1 or TRBD2 (5 bases each). Trimming pared 6 bases from V and 1 base from J, leaving 12 bases between. This CDR3 has 15 amino acids. The V gene's germline CDR1 is LNHDA and CDR2 SQIVND (reference sequence). Written as DNA, the CDR3 is TGTGCCAGTAGGGCCGGGACGGAGAACACCGGGGAGCTGTTTTTT. It codes for CASRAGTENTGELFF.

This chain connects TRBV11-2 to TRBJ1-1, with D possibly matching TRBD1 (5 bases). The CDR3 sequence is 15 residues long. Germline V gene sequence: CDR1 SGHAT, CDR2 FQNNGV. V was trimmed by 0 bases and J by 5 bases, leaving 13 bases between them. In DNA form, the CDR3 reads TGTGCCAGCAGCTTAGAGACAGTTATGAGGACTGAAGCTTTCTTT. It translates to CASSLETVMRTEAFF. Using reference TRBV11-2 and TRBJ1-1 for the parts outside the CDR3, the full variable domain is EAGVAQSPRYKIIEKRQSVAFWCNPISGHATLYWYQQILGQGPKLLIQFQNNGVVDDSQLPKDRFSAERLKGVDSTLKIQPAKLEDSAVYLCASSLETVMRTEAFFGQGTRLTVV.

The chain has TRBV27 and TRBJ2-3, with 14 nucleotides matching TRBD2. V trimming: 6 bases; J trimming: 3 bases; junction bases outside the gene matches: 8. The CDR3 runs to 17 residues. Germline V gene sequence: CDR1 MNHEY, CDR2 SMNVEV (reference sequence). This CDR3 reads CASRGTSGSWRTDTQYF. The CDR3 DNA sequence: TGTGCCAGCAGAGGGACTAGCGGGAGTTGGAGAACAGATACGCAGTATTTT.

The V and J genes are TRBV14 and TRBJ1-2; 8 nucleotides agree with TRBD1. Per germline, CDR1 SGHDN and CDR2 FVKESK. The V and J ends lost 4 bases and 4 bases, in that order; junction bases with no gene match: 11. The CDR3 is 16 residues long. The CDR3 region is CASSPYRTGNFYGYTF. The DNA for the CDR3 is TGTGCCAGCAGCCCTTACCGGACAGGGAATTTCTATGGCTACACCTTC.

V and J are TRBV6-1 and TRBJ2-1, with 13 bases fitting TRBD2. The CDR3 runs 16 residues. J was trimmed by 8 bases and V by 4 bases; bases with no gene match: 8. The germline CDR1 and CDR2 sequences are MNHNS and SASEGT. Written as DNA, the CDR3 is TGTGCCAGCAGTGGAGGACTAGCGGGAGTTCCCCATGAGCAGTTCTTC. The encoded protein is CASSGGLAGVPHEQFF.

The rearrangement joins TRBV10-2 to TRBJ2-7, with D unresolved. This CDR3 spans 15 amino acids. V lost 0 bases, J lost 3 bases, and 12 bases lay in between. In germline, CDR1 is WSHSY, CDR2 SAAADI. Written as DNA, the CDR3 is TGCGCCAGCAGTGAGTCTCCCGGGTCCGGCTACGAGCAGTACTTC. It specifies CASSESPGSGYEQYF.

A remark on this clone: The same CDR3 can be traced to other DNA sequences in this sample. The chain recombines TRBV9 with TRBJ2-7, with a possible D match to TRBD1 (6 bases). The CDR3 has 14 residues. V was clipped by 4 bases and J by 2 bases, with 13 bases between them. The germline gives CDR1 SGDLS, CDR2 YYNGEE. CDR3 nucleotide sequence: TGTGCCAGCAGCCCCCAGGGGTTAGCCTACGAGCAGTACTTC. Translating it yields CASSPQGLAYEQYF.

The rearrangement uses TRBV6-5 and TRBJ2-1, with D possibly being TRBD1 or TRBD2 (6 bases each). This CDR3 has 15 residues. Trimming stripped 6 bases from V and 4 bases from J, with 16 bases between. CDR1 is MNHEY and CDR2 is SVGAGI in the germline V gene. CDR3 nucleotide sequence: TGTGCCAGCAGATTACTCCAGGGGACTTACAATGAGCAGTTCTTC. It specifies CASRLLQGTYNEQFF.

CDR3 sequence reads: CASSRTGMNTEAFF. DNA for the CDR3: TGTGCCAGTAGTCGGACAGGGATGAACACTGAAGCTTTCTTT. The chain couples TRBV19 to TRBJ1-1; 8 bases are shared with TRBD1. The germline V gene encodes CDR1 LNHDA and CDR2 SQIVND (reference sequence). The V gene end was trimmed by 5 bases and the J gene end by 0 bases; junction bases not matched to a gene: 2. This CDR3 has 14 residues.

The chain combines TRBV2 with TRBJ2-2, with 10 bases identical to TRBD2. The germline V gene encodes CDR1 SNHLY and CDR2 FYNNEI. V dropped 8 bases and J dropped 7; count of bases not matched to a gene: 10. This CDR3 is built from 15 residues. DNA of the CDR3: TGTGCCAGCCTGGCCGGGACTAGCGTTATCGGGGAGCTGTTTTTT. The encoded protein is CASLAGTSVIGELFF.

V is TRBV4-3 and J is TRBJ2-7; D is possibly TRBD2 (5 bases). This CDR3 contains 18 residues. Between the trimmed V and J ends, which lost 0 bases and 0 bases, there was a span of 18 bases. Germline-derived CDR1 and CDR2 are LGHNA and YSLEER. The CDR3 sequence: CASSQERLAVISSYEQYF. The CDR3 coding sequence is TGCGCCAGCAGCCAAGAGCGGCTAGCTGTCATAAGCTCCTACGAGCAGTACTTC.

On this clone: This sample includes further DNA sequences coding for the same CDR3. V usage is TRBV7-2 and J usage is TRBJ2-7; D is undetermined. The CDR3 length is 13 residues. Germline values: CDR1 SGHTA, CDR2 FQGNSA. With 5 bases removed from V and 0 bases from J, the gap between germline ends came to 8 bases. The CDR3 protein is CASSPLSSYEQYF. The CDR3, as DNA: TGTGCCAGCAGCCCGCTGAGCTCCTACGAGCAGTACTTC.

The chain uses TRBV7-9 and TRBJ2-5; no clear D gene. CDR3 length equals 13 residues. Per germline, CDR1 SEHNR and CDR2 FQNEAQ (reference sequence). The germline V and J ends were trimmed by 3 bases and 3 bases, with 8 bases remaining between them. This CDR3 is CASSFFLEETQYF. DNA for the CDR3: TGTGCCAGCAGCTTTTTTCTAGAAGAGACCCAGTACTTC.

The genes are TRBV7-8 and TRBJ2-2, with 7 bases that match TRBD2. The CDR3 is 15 residues long. Per the germline V gene, CDR1 is SGHVS and CDR2 is FQNEAQ. V lost 5 bases, J lost 1 base, and 4 bases stayed unmatched. The CDR3 bases are TGTGCCAGCAGCCCGAGCGGGGTGAACACCGGGGAGCTGTTTTTT. Its protein product is CASSPSGVNTGELFF. The full variable domain, rest sourced from reference TRBV7-8 and TRBJ2-2, is GAGVSQSPRYKVAKRGQDVALRCDPISGHVSLFWYQQALGQGPEFLTYFQNEAQLDKSGLPSDRFFAERPEGSVSTLKIQRTQQEDSAVYLCASSPSGVNTGELFFGEGSRLTVL.

On this clone itself: This same CDR3 is encoded by further DNA sequences in the sample. The V and J genes are TRBV27 and TRBJ2-2, with D possibly matching TRBD2 (6 bases). V lost 4 bases and J lost 6, with 9 bases in between. This CDR3 is built from 13 residues. CDR1 is MNHEY and CDR2 is SMNVEV in the germline V gene (reference sequence). CDR3 residues: CASSWSGAGELFF. The DNA for the CDR3 is TGTGCCAGCAGTTGGTCGGGGGCCGGGGAGCTGTTTTTT.

The chain joins TRBV5-1 to TRBJ2-7; D is unresolved. Germline assignment: CDR1 SGHRS and CDR2 YFSETQ. This CDR3 comprises 12 residues. The V end lost 1 base, the J end lost 7 bases, and 9 bases lay between the germline ends. The CDR3 DNA reads TGCGCCAGCAGCTTGAGGATGGGGGAGCAGTACTTC. This encodes CASSLRMGEQYF.

This CDR3 reads CASSLTGSPGELFF. The CDR3 DNA reads as TGTGCCAGCAGTTTAACGGGCTCTCCCGGGGAGCTGTTTTTT. This chain uses TRBV27 with TRBJ2-2; D is undetermined. V lost 2 bases, J lost 6 bases, and 10 bases lay in between. CDR3 length equals 14 residues. Germline V gene sequence: CDR1 MNHEY, CDR2 SMNVEV (reference sequence).

The J gene is TRBJ2-1, the V gene TRBV7-9, with a tentative D call TRBD1 (6 bases). The CDR3 contains 18 residues. Germline V gene sequence: CDR1 SEHNR, CDR2 FQNEAQ (reference sequence). V shed 4 bases and J shed 2 bases, with 21 bases lying between them. CDR3 protein: CASSSSHPTRGPYNEQFF. For the CDR3, the DNA is TGTGCCAGCAGCTCTTCCCACCCGACCAGGGGTCCCTACAATGAGCAGTTCTTC. The whole variable domain, remainder taken from reference TRBV7-9 and TRBJ2-1, is DTGVSQNPRHKITKRGQNVTFRCDPISEHNRLYWYRQTLGQGPEFLTYFQNEAQLEKSRLLSDRFSAERPKGSFSTLEIQRTEQGDSAMYLCASSSSHPTRGPYNEQFFGPGTRLTVL.